The sequence of this T cell receptor (beta chain) was determined in a study of blood T cell repertoires in COVID-19. This clone occurred once. The repertoire was sequenced with immunoSEQ multiplex PCR; TCRdb's copy has only in-frame clones and lacks some. In the table there are some 70,000 clones, 88% of which are singletons. Trimming cost V 3 bases and J 8 bases, with 13 bases left between them. This CDR3 has 13 amino acids. From germline, CDR1 is LGHDT and CDR2 YNNKEL (reference sequence). The gene calls are TRBV3-1 (or the pseudogene TRBV3-2) and TRBJ1-1, with a possible D match to TRBD1 (6 bases). The receptor was derived from a woman in her seventies with acute or convalescent COVID-19. Sequenced sample: peripheral blood. The CDR3 is CASSQISTGEAFF. The CDR3 DNA sequence: TGTGCCAGCAGCCAGATTTCGACAGGCGAAGCTTTCTTT.